This entry lists 22 T cell receptor beta chains sequenced from one sample in a study of regulatory T cells in long-lasting Graves disease. The time point here: newly diagnosed GD, antithyroid drugs for less than 3 months. RNA from PBMCs was the source of the TCR library. Arm-PCR of CDR3 regions with iRepertoire HTBI primers generated TCR beta libraries. One entry per CDR3 protein results from TCRdb running MiXCR on the multiplex PCR reads. The top ten clones hold roughly a sixth of a sample with 400,000 to 450,000 distinct CDR3 sequences, 15% of them seen once. These data were likewise used in another study, on T cells in Graves' hyperthyroidism and ophthalmopathy.

The sequenced sample was peripheral blood mononuclear cells (PBMCs), obtained at new diagnosis, from a patient treated with antithyroid drugs. The origin of the receptors is a young woman with Graves disease.

Remarks on this clonotype: With a much larger clone just one base away, this may be a read error. In nucleotides, the CDR3 is TGTGCCTGGAGGTATTACGGGGCCTACAATGAGCAGTACTTC. Amino acid sequence: CAWRYYGAYNEQYF. V is TRBV30 and J is TRBJ2-5; D is tentatively TRBD1 or TRBD2 (5 bases each). The V gene lost 3 bases and the J gene lost 11 bases, with 22 bases spanning the gap. The germline CDR1 and CDR2 sequences are GTSNPN and SVGIG (reference sequence). This CDR3 is built from 14 residues.

This clonotype was detected many times. This chain uses TRBV5-1 with TRBJ1-1; TRBD1 matches at 9 bases. V lost 4 bases to trimming and J lost 4 bases; unmatched junction nucleotides: 8. CDR3 length equals 15 residues. Per germline, CDR1 SGHRS and CDR2 YFSETQ. The CDR3 is CASSTRQGVITEAFF. DNA of the CDR3: TGCGCCAGCAGCACTCGACAGGGGGTAATCACTGAAGCTTTCTTT.

In this sample, this clonotype turned up a few times. The chain combines TRBV14 with TRBJ2-2; 10 nucleotides agree with TRBD2. After removal of 1 base from V and 3 bases from J, the junction contained 17 bases not matched to a gene. Germline V gene lookup returns CDR1 SGHDN and CDR2 FVKESK. This CDR3 region has 21 residues. Here the CDR3 reads CASSQGSGGLALPGDTGELFF. The CDR3 region has the DNA TGTGCCAGCAGCCAAGGGTCAGGGGGACTAGCGTTACCTGGCGACACCGGGGAGCTGTTTTTT.

The table lists this clonotype with many counts. The CDR3 DNA follows: TGCAGTGCTAGAGGACCCGGGGCCGGACTGACCCCGGAGAATGAGCAGTTCTTC. The encoded protein is CSARGPGAGLTPENEQFF. This chain uses TRBV20-1 with TRBJ2-1; D might be TRBD1 or TRBD2, each matching 5 bases. CDR1 and CDR2 from the germline V gene are DFQATT and SNEGSKA (reference sequence). The CDR3 has 18 residues. Deletions cut 1 base from V and 7 bases from J, with 26 bases between.

For the CDR3, the DNA is TGCAGCGTTGAGACAGGCAATCATGGCTACACCTTC. It is translated as CSVETGNHGYTF. The J gene is TRBJ1-2, the V gene TRBV29-1, with a weak D call TRBD1 (6 bases). V dropped 3 bases and J dropped 6 bases, with 11 bases sitting between them. This CDR3 comprises 12 residues. Germline assignment: CDR1 SQVTM and CDR2 ANQGSEA.

The V gene is TRBV12-3 or TRBV12-4, the J gene TRBJ1-5; D may be TRBD1 (6 bases). The CDR3 has 15 amino acids. Trimming removed 6 bases from V and 4 bases from J, with 16 bases in between. The CDR3, as DNA: TGTGCCAGCAGACGCGAGGACAGTGGGAATCAGCCCCAGCATTTT. Amino acids: CASRREDSGNQPQHF.

This clonotype came up many times. The J gene is TRBJ2-1, the V gene TRBV4-1, with TRBD2 matching over 8 bases. V lost 3 bases and J lost 2; bases outside the gene matches: 9. The CDR3 consists of 17 residues. Germline CDR1 MGHRA, CDR2 YSYEKL. The CDR3 here is CASSHPRAGGPYNEQFF. As DNA, the CDR3 is TGCGCCAGCAGCCACCCCCGGGCGGGAGGCCCCTACAATGAGCAGTTCTTC.

This clonotype appeared many times. The J gene is TRBJ1-2, the V gene TRBV6-1; weak D call: TRBD1 (6 bases). Germline lookup yields CDR1 MNHNS and CDR2 SASEGT. The CDR3 consists of 14 residues. Trimming removed 5 bases from V and 2 bases from J, with 12 bases in between. CDR3 region: CASSKPDRNYGYTF. CDR3 bases: TGTGCCAGCAGTAAACCAGACAGGAACTATGGCTACACCTTC.

The sample holds many counts of this clonotype. The V call is TRBV2, the J call TRBJ2-3; the D gene is possibly TRBD1 (5 bases). CDR3 size: 15 residues. Germline CDR1 and CDR2: SNHLY and FYNNEI. Trimming pared 3 bases from V and 1 base from J, leaving 11 bases between. The CDR3 loop is CASSEPRAGTDTQYF. DNA for the CDR3: TGTGCCAGCAGTGAGCCCAGGGCGGGCACAGATACGCAGTATTTT.

The chain employs TRBV7-9 and TRBJ2-6, with a tentative D call TRBD1 (6 bases). The V end was cut by 1 base, the J end by 3 bases, with 19 bases between. Per germline, CDR1 SEHNR and CDR2 FQNEAQ (reference sequence). The CDR3 has 19 amino acids. The CDR3 here is CASSLGAQGRRGGANVLTF. The CDR3 nucleotides read TGTGCCAGCAGCTTAGGAGCGCAGGGGCGGCGAGGTGGGGCCAACGTCCTGACTTTC.

This clonotype was observed at least ten times. V gene TRBV11-3 combines with J gene TRBJ1-6, with TRBD1 identical over 7 bases. The CDR3 loop spans 14 amino acids. The germline CDR1 and CDR2 sequences are SGHNT and YENEEA. Trimming at V came to 5 bases and at J to 9 bases, leaving 7 bases not matched to a gene. The CDR3 DNA sequence: TGTGCCAGCAGCCCATCTCCAGGGGGTTCACCCCTCCACTTT. Encoded protein: CASSPSPGGSPLHF.

This clonotype was picked up a small number of times. The chain couples TRBV5-1 to TRBJ1-3, with 7 bases lining up with TRBD1. Germline CDR1 reads SGHRS; CDR2 reads YFSETQ. The CDR3 runs to 15 residues. Losses at the gene ends were 2 bases for V and 0 bases for J; bases not matched to a gene: 2. The CDR3 region is CASSFNRGSGNTIYF. In DNA, the CDR3 is TGCGCCAGCAGCTTCAACAGGGGCTCTGGAAACACCATATATTTT.

This clonotype was detected ten times or more. The rearrangement links TRBV20-1 to TRBJ2-3; 10 positions match TRBD2. CDR1 and CDR2 (germline): DFQATT, SNEGSKA (reference sequence). J was trimmed by 4 bases and V by 3 bases; bases with no gene match: 7. There are 15 residues in the CDR3. DNA for the CDR3: TGCAGTGCTAGCTCGCTAGCGGGAGTCGCAGATACGCAGTATTTT. Amino acids: CSASSLAGVADTQYF.

As concerns this clonotype: This may come from a read error, since a much larger clone is one base off. This chain uses TRBV28 with TRBJ2-7; TRBD2 aligns across 7 bases. The CDR3 has 17 amino acids. The V gene's germline CDR1 is MDHEN and CDR2 SYDVKM. Here the CDR3 reads CVSKGIQAGDLSYEQYF. Here the CDR3 DNA reads TGTGTCAGCAAAGGGATTCAGGCGGGAGACCTCTCCTACGAGCAGTACTTC.

This clonotype was picked up many times. The rearrangement links TRBV5-1 to TRBJ2-3; a weak D match, TRBD2 (6 bases). V was trimmed by 4 bases and J by 4 bases, leaving 16 bases between them. The CDR3 totals 15 residues. Germline V gene lookup returns CDR1 SGHRS and CDR2 YFSETQ. The CDR3 loop is CASSNDTTSSDTQYF. DNA of the CDR3: TGCGCCAGCAGCAATGATACGACTAGTTCAGATACGCAGTATTTT.

This clonotype was seen many times. The chain is built from TRBV3-1 and TRBJ2-2; D remains ambiguous. CDR3 length equals 11 residues. Trimming took 7 bases from V and 5 from J, leaving 5 bases between them. Germline assignment: CDR1 LGHDT and CDR2 YNNKEL (reference sequence). CDR3 bases: TGTGCCAGCACCGATACCGGGGAGCTGTTTTTT. It yields the protein CASTDTGELFF.

The chain employs TRBV29-1 and TRBJ1-1; a possible D gene is TRBD1 (5 bases). Trimming removed 6 bases at V and 0 bases at J, with 11 bases between. CDR3 length: 13 residues. Per germline, CDR1 SQVTM and CDR2 ANQGSEA. CDR3 region: CSVCGQMNTEAFF. The CDR3, as DNA: TGCAGCGTCTGTGGACAAATGAACACTGAAGCTTTCTTT.

This clonotype was seen repeatedly, ten times or more. The J gene is TRBJ2-3, the V gene TRBV7-2, with a weak D call TRBD2 (6 bases). Deletions cut 4 bases from V and 0 bases from J, with 14 bases between. The CDR3 covers 16 residues. Germline assignment: CDR1 SGHTA and CDR2 FQGNSA. In nucleotides, the CDR3 is TGTGCCAGCAGCTCGCCCGGGACTTCTAGCACAGATACGCAGTATTTT. Translation: CASSSPGTSSTDTQYF.

This clonotype was counted ten times or more. The chain is built from TRBV7-8 and TRBJ2-7; D is uncertain. V was clipped by 3 bases and J by 6 bases, with 15 bases between them. This CDR3 is built from 14 residues. Germline V gene sequence: CDR1 SGHVS, CDR2 FQNEAQ. CDR3 nucleotide sequence: TGTGCCAGCAGCTTGGGAAGTGGAATTGGCGAGCAGTACTTC. Protein sequence: CASSLGSGIGEQYF.

This clonotype was seen ten or more times. The CDR3 DNA follows: TGTGCCAGCTCACCCCCGCGGGGGGTGGATGAAGCTTTCTTT. Protein product: CASSPPRGVDEAFF. The chain is built from TRBV18 and TRBJ1-1, with TRBD1 as a possible D gene (5 bases). Deletions cut 3 bases from V and 7 bases from J, with 15 bases between. Germline values: CDR1 KGHSH, CDR2 LQKENI. This CDR3 has 14 residues.

This clonotype occurred many times. This chain links TRBV5-1 with TRBJ2-1, with 12 nucleotides matching TRBD2. V lost 3 bases to trimming and J lost 7 bases; unmatched junction nucleotides: 5. CDR1 and CDR2 (germline): SGHRS, YFSETQ. This CDR3 region has 15 residues. The CDR3 region is CASSWGLAGQNEQFF. The CDR3 DNA reads as TGCGCCAGCAGCTGGGGACTAGCGGGCCAGAATGAGCAGTTCTTC. Based on the CDR3 plus reference TRBV5-1 and TRBJ2-1, the full variable domain is KAGVTQTPRYLIKTRGQQVTLSCSPISGHRSVSWYQQTPGQGLQFLFEYFSETQRNKGNFPGRFSGRQFSNSRSEMNVSTLELGDSALYLCASSWGLAGQNEQFFGPGTRLTVL.

This clonotype has only a few counts. The chain's CDR3 is CASSYSGTGVSANEKLFF. In DNA, the CDR3 is TGTGCCAGCAGTTACTCGGGGACAGGGGTGTCGGCTAATGAAAAACTGTTTTTT. V is TRBV6-5 and J is TRBJ1-4, with 10 bases fitting TRBD1. Germline CDR1 and CDR2: MNHEY and SVGAGI. CDR3 length: 18 amino acids. Trimming cost V 0 bases and J 3 bases; bases outside gene matches: 7.